This TCR beta chain was profiled in a study of cytomegalovirus exposure and HLA in healthy donors. About this clone itself: Its antigen is currently unknown.

PCR primers comprised 60 Vbeta and 13 Jbeta primers. The protocol was immunoSEQ multiplex PCR, while the TCRdb copy is restricted to in-frame clones and leaves out a portion. This sample has around 200,000 clones, with 83% found just once. Study results and limitations: Altogether, 170 or so TCR beta chains were recorded as cytomegalovirus-associated. Most likely, a cluster of highly shared sequence variants arose as a sequencing artifact. Later on, an analysis showed TCR association rates differing by HLA locus, with DRB1 the most and HLA-C the fewest. In a later analysis, compared with equally common non-associated chains, HLA-associated beta chains were more expanded.

The CDR3 runs to 14 residues. The junction had 5 bases not matched to a gene; V was cut back by 6 bases and J by 4 bases. Per germline, CDR1 MNHNS and CDR2 SASEGT. This chain joins TRBV6-1 and TRBJ1-4; 7 positions agree with TRBD1. This receptor was identified in a girl under 18 in good health and CMV-seronegative. The sequenced sample was PBMCs. CDR3 residues: CASSSGQNNEKLFF. In nucleotides, the CDR3 is TGTGCCAGCAGCTCGGGACAGAATAATGAAAAACTGTTTTTT.